One and the same sample provided the 6 T cell receptor beta chains below, sequenced in a study of OX40 agonist ivuxolimab in advanced cancers. Library preparation used the immunoSEQ multiplex PCR assay. Sourced from immuneACCESS, this table was stored by TCRdb with only in-frame sequences that have V and J called. A share of the clones is absent; for the studies checked, an unresolved V gene accounts for under half, and the remainder has no known explanation. For this sample there are about 79,000 clones; less than 95% appear just once. The top ten constitute 11% of the sample. The specimen was CD4+ or CD8+ T cells sorted from blood, collected in a trial of the OX40 agonist ivuxolimab. These receptors came from an adult with an advanced solid tumor such as melanoma, head and neck, liver or kidney cancer.

With respect to this clone: The CDR3 does not close with the conserved phenylalanine or tryptophan, likely indicating a read error. The rearrangement joins TRBV7-3 to TRBJ2-7; D is possibly TRBD1 (6 bases). Trimming pared 5 bases from V and 2 bases from J, leaving 16 bases between. Germline V gene sequence: CDR1 SGHTA, CDR2 FQGTGA. The CDR3 consists of 15 residues. This CDR3 is CASSLSSSGAYEQYL. As DNA, the CDR3 is TGTGCCAGCAGCCTCTCGTCATCAGGGGCCTACGAGCAGTACCTC.

The chain couples TRBV9 to TRBJ1-1; TRBD1 aligns across 8 bases. From germline, CDR1 is SGDLS and CDR2 YYNGEE. V dropped 3 bases and J dropped 1; count of bases not matched to a gene: 5. This CDR3 spans 15 amino acids. The CDR3, as DNA: TGTGCCAGCAGCGCGACAGGGGTAGGGAACACTGAAGCTTTCTTT. Translation gives CASSATGVGNTEAFF.

The chain joins TRBV7-8 to TRBJ2-7, with TRBD2 as a possible D gene (5 bases). V was shortened by 1 base and J by 9 bases, with 13 bases between the two germline ends. Germline V gene lookup returns CDR1 SGHVS and CDR2 FQNEAQ. The CDR3 runs to 13 residues. CDR3 residues: CASSLVLQRMQYF. CDR3 in DNA: TGTGCCAGCAGCTTAGTCTTACAGCGGATGCAGTACTTC.

The chain combines TRBV6-6 with TRBJ1-1, with D possibly TRBD1 on 6 matching bases. CDR3 length: 13 amino acids. Germline CDR1 and CDR2: MNHNY and SVGAGI (reference sequence). With 6 bases removed from V and 5 bases from J, the gap between germline ends came to 13 bases. The CDR3 DNA reads as TGTGCCAGCAGCCGCGGGGGCGCGACTGAAGCTTTCTTT. This encodes CASSRGGATEAFF.

The rearrangement joins TRBV13 to TRBJ2-7, with 7 bases lining up with TRBD1. Germline assignment: CDR1 PRHDT and CDR2 FYEKMQ (reference sequence). V was clipped by 6 bases and J by 5 bases; unmatched bases: 10. This CDR3 has 14 residues. CDR3 amino acids: CASSDRDNPNEQYF. DNA for the CDR3: TGTGCCAGCAGTGACAGGGACAACCCCAACGAGCAGTACTTC. Full variable domain (remainder filled in from reference TRBV13 and TRBJ2-7): AAGVIQSPRHLIKEKRETATLKCYPIPRHDTVYWYQQGPGQDPQFLISFYEKMQSDKGSIPDRFSAQQFSDYHSELNMSSLELGDSALYFCASSDRDNPNEQYFGPGTRLTVT.

The chain carries TRBV4-3 and TRBJ1-2, with a tentative D call TRBD1 (6 bases). The CDR3 covers 14 residues. Per germline, CDR1 LGHNA and CDR2 YSLEER. The V gene lost 0 bases and the J gene lost 6 bases, with 11 bases spanning the gap. CDR3 sequence: CASSQDRTVDGYTF. The CDR3 DNA follows: TGCGCCAGCAGCCAAGATAGGACAGTGGATGGCTACACCTTC.